A single sample is the source of the 21 T cell receptor beta chains below, sequenced in a study of vaccination effects on CD4 cells after COVID-19. Their specific antigens are unknown. The method was immunoSEQ multiplex PCR; TCRdb's version includes in-frame clones alone and lacks a portion of them. The sample contains 50,000 or so clones, roughly 76% of which appear only once. Using viral peptide pools, the ViraFEST assay grew out antigen-specific CD4+ T cells prior to sequencing. Culture lasted around eleven days before CD4+ T cell isolation. Sequencing was performed on CD4+ T cells from PBMCs cultured with HCoV-229E spike peptides, taken before COVID-19 vaccination. The receptors shown here come from a human donor who received a COVID-19 vaccine.

The V and J genes are TRBV5-1 and TRBJ1-4; 7 bases agree with TRBD1. Germline values: CDR1 SGHRS, CDR2 YFSETQ. V lost 5 bases, J lost 3 bases, and 10 bases stayed unmatched. The CDR3 sequence is 16 residues long. The CDR3 region has the DNA TGCGCCAGCAGTAAGGGACAGCGGCGGGCTAATGAAAAACTGTTTTTT. The encoded protein is CASSKGQRRANEKLFF.

The V and J genes are TRBV30 and TRBJ2-5; 13 bases align to TRBD2. This CDR3 comprises 14 residues. The germline gives CDR1 GTSNPN, CDR2 SVGIG (reference sequence). V was clipped by 5 bases and J by 5 bases; unmatched bases: 5. The CDR3 here is CAWRTSGGVETQYF. The CDR3, as DNA: TGTGCCTGGCGGACTAGCGGGGGAGTGGAGACCCAGTACTTC.

The rearrangement uses TRBV6-5 and TRBJ1-3, with D unclear. The germline CDR1 and CDR2 sequences are MNHEY and SVGAGI. V was trimmed by 6 bases and J by 6 bases, leaving 6 bases between them. The CDR3 has 11 amino acids. CDR3 DNA: TGTGCCAGCAGCGCCACAAACACCATATATTTT. As protein: CASSATNTIYF.

The chain is built from TRBV2 and TRBJ2-7; D perhaps matches TRBD2 (5 bases). Germline V gene data show CDR1 as SNHLY and CDR2 as FYNNEI. The CDR3 spans 13 residues. Trimming left V 3 bases short and J 6 bases short, with 12 bases between. The chain's CDR3 is CASSEQLESEQYV. The CDR3 coding sequence is TGTGCCAGCAGTGAGCAACTAGAAAGCGAGCAGTACGTC.

The V call is TRBV6-5, the J call TRBJ2-5, with 9 bases identical to TRBD2. Looked up from germline, CDR1 is MNHEY and CDR2 is SVGAGI. CDR3 length: 14 amino acids. Losses at the gene ends were 2 bases for V and 5 bases for J; bases not matched to a gene: 3. DNA of the CDR3: TGTGCCAGCAGTTACATAGCGGGGGTGGAGACCCAGTACTTC. Its protein is CASSYIAGVETQYF.

This clone was seen more than once but under ten times. The chain combines TRBV6-1 with TRBJ1-1; D possibly corresponds to TRBD1 (5 bases). V was pared by 2 bases and J by 0 bases, with 19 bases between. CDR1 is MNHNS, CDR2 SASEGT, per germline. CDR3 length: 18 residues. The CDR3 DNA is TGTGCCAGCAGTGAACAGGGTTGGAGGGGCTCTATGAACACTGAAGCTTTCTTT. It yields the protein CASSEQGWRGSMNTEAFF.

The J gene is TRBJ2-5, the V gene TRBV4-1; D is undetermined. Trimming pared 4 bases from V and 2 bases from J, leaving 11 bases between. Germline assignment: CDR1 MGHRA and CDR2 YSYEKL. The CDR3 is 14 residues long. The CDR3 protein is CASSLTELQETQYF. DNA of the CDR3: TGCGCCAGCAGCCTAACCGAATTGCAAGAGACCCAGTACTTC.

The rearrangement uses TRBV5-1 and TRBJ2-5; D gene unclear. V was cut by 0 bases and J by 3 bases, with 12 bases left in between. The germline CDR1 and CDR2 sequences are SGHRS and YFSETQ. The CDR3 has 15 residues. The CDR3: CASSLVGRLEETQYF. DNA of the CDR3: TGCGCCAGCAGCTTGGTGGGCAGGCTAGAAGAGACCCAGTACTTC.

This clone has more than one count but fewer than ten. This rearrangement joins TRBV3-1 (or the pseudogene TRBV3-2) to TRBJ2-2; D remains ambiguous. The V and J ends lost 0 bases and 0 bases respectively, with 8 bases between them. The CDR3 covers 16 residues. Looked up from germline, CDR1 is LGHDT and CDR2 is YNNKEL (reference sequence). The CDR3 region has the DNA TGTGCCAGCAGCCAAGAACGGAAGGCGAACACCGGGGAGCTGTTTTTT. This translates into CASSQERKANTGELFF.

The chain recombines TRBV10-3 with TRBJ2-7; D remains ambiguous. Trimming pared 6 bases from V and 1 base from J, leaving 4 bases between. Looked up from germline, CDR1 is ENHRY and CDR2 is SYGVKD. The CDR3 loop spans 11 amino acids. CDR3 loop: CAIRQSYEQYV. The CDR3 coding sequence is TGTGCCATCAGACAGTCCTACGAGCAGTACGTC.

This clone was seen a few times. This sequence joins TRBV7-8 and TRBJ2-5, with TRBD2 matching over 8 bases. Germline CDR1 SGHVS, CDR2 FQNEAQ. This CDR3 region has 16 residues. V lost 3 bases and J lost 5; bases outside the gene matches: 11. The CDR3 DNA is TGTGCCAGCAGCTTGTCTGCTACCGGGGGGGAGGAGACCCAGTACTTC. Its protein product is CASSLSATGGEETQYF.

The CDR3 protein is CASSPTREGQTFF. Here the CDR3 DNA reads TGTGCCAGCAGCCCTACTCGGGAAGGGCAAACTTTCTTT. This chain uses TRBV3-1 (or the pseudogene TRBV3-2) with TRBJ1-1; D not resolved. The germline CDR1 and CDR2 sequences are LGHDT and YNNKEL (reference sequence). Trimming left V 4 bases short and J 12 bases short, with 18 bases between. The CDR3 spans 13 residues.

In DNA, the CDR3 is TGTGCCAGCAGCTTGTTTAGCGGGGGGGCCGGTACGCAGTATTTT. Protein product: CASSLFSGGAGTQYF. The chain links TRBV5-6 to TRBJ2-3; TRBD2 matches at 11 bases. J was trimmed by 8 bases and V by 1 base; bases with no gene match: 6. This CDR3 region has 15 residues. Germline V gene lookup returns CDR1 SGHDT and CDR2 YYEEEE.

This clone was seen once. The chain has TRBV5-1 and TRBJ1-2; D unresolved. Between the trimmed V and J ends, which lost 0 bases and 2 bases, there was a span of 8 bases. The CDR3 runs to 14 residues. From germline, CDR1 is SGHRS and CDR2 YFSETQ. The CDR3 spells CASSLGSVNYGYTF. DNA for the CDR3: TGCGCCAGCAGCTTGGGGTCAGTAAACTATGGCTACACCTTC.

The rearrangement uses TRBV11-2 and TRBJ1-2, with 10 nucleotides matching TRBD1. Unmatched junction bases numbered 3, after V lost 4 bases and J lost 7 bases. The CDR3 is 13 residues long. The germline gives CDR1 SGHAT, CDR2 FQNNGV. CDR3: CASSWDRGRGYTF. The CDR3 region has the DNA TGTGCCAGCAGCTGGGACAGGGGACGTGGCTACACCTTC.

This clone was counted between two and nine times. The chain uses TRBV4-1 and TRBJ1-6, with D possibly being TRBD1 (5 bases). Between the trimmed V and J ends, which lost 1 base and 6 bases, there was a span of 13 bases. The CDR3 contains 16 residues. CDR1 and CDR2 (germline): MGHRA, YSYEKL. CDR3 amino acids: CASSQVRGQGNSPLHF. CDR3 bases: TGCGCCAGCAGCCAAGTGAGAGGGCAGGGTAATTCACCCCTCCACTTT.

The V call is TRBV7-2, the J call TRBJ2-5; TRBD2 aligns across 10 bases. The V and J ends lost 3 bases and 5 bases, in that order; junction bases with no gene match: 6. This CDR3 has 15 residues. CDR1 and CDR2 (germline): SGHTA, FQGNSA. Written as DNA, the CDR3 is TGTGCCAGCAGCTTTAGGACTAGCGGAGAGGAGACCCAGTACTTC. It specifies CASSFRTSGEETQYF.

This clone was counted a few times. The CDR3 reads CASSIGGSTGELFF. CDR3 DNA: TGTGCCAGTAGTATAGGCGGCAGCACCGGGGAGCTGTTTTTT. The chain carries TRBV19 and TRBJ2-2; D gene uncertain. This CDR3 spans 14 amino acids. V was pared by 1 base and J by 4 bases, with 7 bases between. The germline gives CDR1 LNHDA, CDR2 SQIVND (reference sequence). The full variable domain, with the rest looked up from reference TRBV19 and TRBJ2-2, is DGGITQSPKYLFRKEGQNVTLSCEQNLNHDAMYWYRQDPGQGLRLIYYSQIVNDFQKGDIAEGYSVSREKKESFPLTVTSAQKNPTAFYLCASSIGGSTGELFFGEGSRLTVL.

This clone was seen once. V is TRBV7-2 and J is TRBJ2-5, with TRBD2 matching 12 bases. After removal of 5 bases from V and 5 bases from J, the junction contained 3 bases not matched to a gene. The CDR3 is made up of 14 amino acids. Germline-derived CDR1 and CDR2 are SGHTA and FQGNSA. The CDR3, as DNA: TGTGCCAGCAGCCAAGGACTAGCGGGGGAGACCCAGTACTTC. Translating it yields CASSQGLAGETQYF.

The gene calls are TRBV4-2 and TRBJ1-4; D unclear. CDR1 is LGHNA and CDR2 is YNFKEQ in the germline V gene. Trimming pared 0 bases from V and 0 bases from J, leaving 11 bases between. CDR3 length: 17 amino acids. The CDR3 loop is CASSQDRSGATNEKLFF. CDR3 DNA sequence: TGTGCCAGCAGCCAAGATCGATCGGGTGCAACTAATGAAAAACTGTTTTTT.

The chain employs TRBV2 and TRBJ1-2; TRBD1 matches 7 bases. After removal of 5 bases from V and 5 bases from J, the junction contained 14 bases not matched to a gene. The CDR3 loop spans 16 amino acids. Germline V lookup: CDR1 SNHLY, CDR2 FYNNEI. The CDR3 sequence: CASSPRTGSRLYGYTF. CDR3 in DNA: TGTGCCAGCAGTCCCCGGACAGGCTCGAGGCTTTATGGCTACACCTTC.